Sequencing of this TCR beta chain was carried out in a study of cytomegalovirus exposure and HLA in healthy donors. Study-level points and caveats: The majority of TCR sequences were rare, yet some public TCRs appeared in many donors. Testing in vitro showed a few CMV-associated chains specific for CMV antigens. Accurate HLA-A and HLA-B prediction from TCR beta sequences was reported for most subjects. Among TCR beta chains of equal frequency, HLA-associated ones were more clonally expanded in a later analysis.

Notes on this clone: Its antigen remains unknown.

The PCR employed 60 Vbeta primers together with 13 Jbeta primers. Profiling relied on immunoSEQ multiplex PCR, and the TCRdb table lists in-frame clones only, not all of them. The sample consists of more than 140,000 clones, more than 65% of them appearing once. Germline CDR1 reads MNHEY; CDR2 reads SVGAGI. The CDR3 is 14 amino acids. The V and J ends lost 5 bases and 8 bases, in that order; junction bases with no gene match: 7. This receptor was obtained from a young man in good health and CMV-seropositive. The V call is TRBV6-5, the J call TRBJ1-2; the match to TRBD1 covers 11 bases. Sequencing was performed on PBMCs. CDR3 DNA sequence: TGTGCCAGCAGTCCGGGACAGGGGGATTGGGGCTACACCTTC. Its protein product is CASSPGQGDWGYTF.